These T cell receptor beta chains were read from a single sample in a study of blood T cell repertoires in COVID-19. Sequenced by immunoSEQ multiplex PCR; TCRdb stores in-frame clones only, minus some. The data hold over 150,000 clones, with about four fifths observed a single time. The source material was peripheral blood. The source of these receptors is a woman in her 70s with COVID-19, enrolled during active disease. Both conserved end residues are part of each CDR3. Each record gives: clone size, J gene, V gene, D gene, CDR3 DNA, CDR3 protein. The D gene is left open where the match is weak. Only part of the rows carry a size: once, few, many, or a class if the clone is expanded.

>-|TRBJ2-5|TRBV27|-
TGTGCCAGCAGTCCTGTAGCAAGCCAAGAGACCCAGTACTTC
CASSPVASQETQYF
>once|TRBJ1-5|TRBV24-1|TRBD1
TGTGCCACCAGTGGTTTAGGGGGCCAGCCCCAGCATTTT
CATSGLGGQPQHF
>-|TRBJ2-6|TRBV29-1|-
TGCAGCGTTAAACACGGGGCTGGGGCCAACGTCCTGACTTTC
CSVKHGAGANVLTF
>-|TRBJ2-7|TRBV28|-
TGTGCCAGCGGGTTAGCCTTACCGGGGAGGGAGCAGTACTTC
CASGLALPGREQYF
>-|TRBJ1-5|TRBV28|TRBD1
TGTGCCAGCAGTCCAGGGACAGGGTTCCAGCCCCAGCATTTT
CASSPGTGFQPQHF
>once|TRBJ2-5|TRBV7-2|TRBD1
TGTGCCAGCAGCGACAGGGGGCGGGAGACCCAGTACTTC
CASSDRGRETQYF
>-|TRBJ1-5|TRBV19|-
TGTGCCAGTAGTCATCCGGGGGGCGCCGGTCAGCCCCAGCATTTT
CASSHPGGAGQPQHF
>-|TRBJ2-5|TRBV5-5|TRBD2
TGTGCCAGCAGCTTGGGGCTAGCGGAGACAAGATGGTGGGAGACCCAGTACTTC
CASSLGLAETRWWETQYF
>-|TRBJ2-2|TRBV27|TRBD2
TGTGCCAGCAGTCCTCCTCGAGCGGGAGGGCCCATTAGCACCGGGGAGCTGTTTTTT
CASSPPRAGGPISTGELFF
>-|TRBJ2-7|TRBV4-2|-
TGTGCCAGCAGCCAAGATGGGGTTGGGAGTGTCTACGAGCAGTACTTC
CASSQDGVGSVYEQYF
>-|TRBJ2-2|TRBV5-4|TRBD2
TGTGCCAGCAGCAAGTTAGCGGGAGCGAACACCGGGGAGCTGTTTTTT
CASSKLAGANTGELFF
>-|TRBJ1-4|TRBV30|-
TGTGCCTGGAGTGACGGCTTTAATCCGGTTCCGGGAAAACTGTTTTTT
CAWSDGFNPVPGKLFF
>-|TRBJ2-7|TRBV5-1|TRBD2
TGCGCCAGCAGCCCCAGGGACAGCGGACTAGCGGGAGGGTTGGGCGAGCAGTACTTC
CASSPRDSGLAGGLGEQYF
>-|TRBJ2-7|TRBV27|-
TGTGCCAGCAGTTTAGGACAGTTGGGTGGCTACGAGCAGTACTTC
CASSLGQLGGYEQYF
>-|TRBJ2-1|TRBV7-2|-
TGTGCCAGCAGCTTAAATCTCGTAGCTGGGGAGCAGTTCTTC
CASSLNLVAGEQFF
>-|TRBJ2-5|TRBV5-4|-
TGTGCCAGCAGCTTAGAGGGAAGGGAAGAGACCCAGTACTTC
CASSLEGREETQYF
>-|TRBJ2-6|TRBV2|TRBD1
TGTGCCAGCAGGCCTGTCCAGGGGGCAAGTTCTGGGGCCAACGTCCTGACTTTC
CASRPVQGASSGANVLTF
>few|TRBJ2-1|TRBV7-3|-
TGTGCCAGCAGCTTAAGCGGGCAGCGAGCAAATGAGCAGTTCTTC
CASSLSGQRANEQFF
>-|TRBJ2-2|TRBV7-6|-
TGTGCCAGCAGCTTTGGCGGGCTGAATACCGGGGAGCTGTTTTTT
CASSFGGLNTGELFF
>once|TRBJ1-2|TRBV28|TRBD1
TGTGCCACCCTAAACCAACCGGGACAGGGGGCTAGAGGCTACACCTTC
CATLNQPGQGARGYTF
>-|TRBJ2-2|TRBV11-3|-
TGTGCCAGCAGCTTAACGCTAGCAGTGGGGTTGACCGGGGAGCTGTTTTTT
CASSLTLAVGLTGELFF
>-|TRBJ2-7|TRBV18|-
TGTGCCAGCTCACCATCCCTACGCTCCTACGAGCAGTACTTC
CASSPSLRSYEQYF
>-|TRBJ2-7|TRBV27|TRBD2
TGTGCCAGCAGTTTGCGGGGGTTCGGCTTGGACGAGCAGTACTTC
CASSLRGFGLDEQYF
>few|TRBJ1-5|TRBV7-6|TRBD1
TGTGCCAGCAGCTTAGGAACAGGGGGGAAGCAGCCCCAGCATTTT
CASSLGTGGKQPQHF
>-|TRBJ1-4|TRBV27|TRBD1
TGTGCCAGCACCCTCTCATCCGGGACAGGGTATTCGAGGCTGTTTTTT
CASTLSSGTGYSRLFF
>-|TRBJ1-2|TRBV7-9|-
TGTGCCAGCAGCTATCAGGTTTTTAACTATGGCTACACCTTC
CASSYQVFNYGYTF
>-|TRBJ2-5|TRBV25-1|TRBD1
TGTGCCAGCAGAGACCGACAGGGCGGGACCCAGTACTTC
CASRDRQGGTQYF
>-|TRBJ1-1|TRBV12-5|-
TGTGCTAGTGCCATGGGGACACATGAAGCTTTCTTT
CASAMGTHEAFF
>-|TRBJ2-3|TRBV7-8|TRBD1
TGTGCCAGCAGCACTTCAGGGGGCGACGGATATTTT
CASSTSGGDGYF
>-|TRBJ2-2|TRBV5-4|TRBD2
TGTGCCAGCAGCTTAGCCGGGAGGGCGGGGAGCGGGGAGCTGTTTTTT
CASSLAGRAGSGELFF
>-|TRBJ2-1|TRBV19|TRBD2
TGTGCCAGTAGTTCCCCGGGAGGGGGTTCCTACAATGAGCAGTTCTTC
CASSSPGGGSYNEQFF
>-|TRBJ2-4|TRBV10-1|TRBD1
TGCGCCAGCAGTGAGTCGACAGGGACCATTCAGTACTTC
CASSESTGTIQYF
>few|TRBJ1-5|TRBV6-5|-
TGTGCCAGCAGTTACTCGAGTAACGGACTACAGCCCCAGCATTTT
CASSYSSNGLQPQHF
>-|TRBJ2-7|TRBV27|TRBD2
TGTGCCAGCAGTTTGTTATCAGCGGGAGGTCTCGAGCAGTACTTC
CASSLLSAGGLEQYF
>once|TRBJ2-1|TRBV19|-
TGTGCCAGTAGTACCACCCCCACTAGTAAGGGTGATGAGCAGTTCTTC
CASSTTPTSKGDEQFF
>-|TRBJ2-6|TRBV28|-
TGTGCCAGCACCCCGTCTGGGGCCAACGTCCTGACTTTC
CASTPSGANVLTF
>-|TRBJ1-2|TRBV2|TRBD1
TGTGCCAGCAGTGAAGCCCGGGGACAGGGGGCCGACTATGGCTACACCTTC
CASSEARGQGADYGYTF
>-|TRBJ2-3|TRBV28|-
TGTGCCAGCACAAGCTTCACAGATACGCAGTATTTT
CASTSFTDTQYF
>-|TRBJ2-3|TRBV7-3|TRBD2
TGTGCCAGCAGCCCAAGCGGGATAGCCACAGATACGCAGTATTTT
CASSPSGIATDTQYF
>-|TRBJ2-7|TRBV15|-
TGTGCCACCAGCAGAGATCGAGTTACCTACGAGCAGTACTTC
CATSRDRVTYEQYF
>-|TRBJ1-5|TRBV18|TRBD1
TGTGCCAGCTCACCACCCGGGACAGGGAATCAGCCCCAGCATTTT
CASSPPGTGNQPQHF
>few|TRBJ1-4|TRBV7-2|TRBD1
TGTGCCAGCAGCTTAAGACAGGGGATTAATGAAAAACTGTTTTTT
CASSLRQGINEKLFF
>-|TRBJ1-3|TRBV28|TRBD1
TGTGCCAGCAGACTCCCGGGACAGGCTGGAAACACCATATATTTT
CASRLPGQAGNTIYF
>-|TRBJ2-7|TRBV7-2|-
TGTGCCAGCAGCCGTCAAGGTGGGGCGGTTTACGAGCAGTACTTC
CASSRQGGAVYEQYF